These 26 T cell receptor beta chains were all obtained from the same sample, sequenced in a study of T cell responses to AZD1222 COVID-19 vaccine. Sequenced by immunoSEQ multiplex PCR; TCRdb stores in-frame clones only, minus some. Here the sample spans around 270,000 clones, 94% being singletons. The sequencing here drew on peripheral blood, taken 28 days after the second AZD1222 dose. Receptors were obtained from an adult who received the AZD1222 COVID-19 vaccine.

The rearrangement links TRBV27 to TRBJ2-7, with 13 nucleotides matching TRBD2. This CDR3 has 15 residues. V dropped 6 bases and J dropped 0; count of bases not matched to a gene: 2. Germline V gene data show CDR1 as MNHEY and CDR2 as SMNVEV (reference sequence). Written as DNA, the CDR3 is TGTGCCAGCAGCCGACTAGCGGGAGGCTCCTACGAGCAGTACTTC. Its protein is CASSRLAGGSYEQYF.

The chain has TRBV2 and TRBJ1-5, with 11 bases matching TRBD1. The germline CDR1 and CDR2 sequences are SNHLY and FYNNEI. The CDR3 loop spans 15 amino acids. V lost 5 bases and J lost 2; bases outside the gene matches: 2. The CDR3 DNA reads as TGTGCCAGCAGTTGGGGACAGGGGGGCAATCAGCCCCAGCATTTT. Translating gives CASSWGQGGNQPQHF.

This chain joins TRBV7-9 and TRBJ1-5; D is possibly TRBD1 (5 bases). The germline V gene encodes CDR1 SEHNR and CDR2 FQNEAQ (reference sequence). This CDR3 is built from 13 residues. Trimming pared 5 bases from V and 0 bases from J, leaving 5 bases between. In DNA, the CDR3 is TGTGCCAGCAGCGACAGTAGCAATCAGCCCCAGCATTTT. Translated, it gives CASSDSSNQPQHF. The full variable domain, its missing parts supplied by reference TRBV7-9 and TRBJ1-5, is DTGVSQNPRHKITKRGQNVTFRCDPISEHNRLYWYRQTLGQGPEFLTYFQNEAQLEKSRLLSDRFSAERPKGSFSTLEIQRTEQGDSAMYLCASSDSSNQPQHFGDGTRLSIL.

The rearrangement uses TRBV5-1 and TRBJ2-1; 10 nucleotides align to TRBD2. The germline gives CDR1 SGHRS, CDR2 YFSETQ. Trimming cost V 1 base and J 9 bases; bases outside gene matches: 4. There are 14 residues in the CDR3. CDR3 bases: TGCGCCAGCAGCTTGCCTAGCGGGAGTTTTGAGCAGTTCTTC. It yields the protein CASSLPSGSFEQFF.

In this sample, this clone turned up a few times. The chain carries TRBV7-9 and TRBJ1-6; D might be TRBD1 (6 bases). Per germline, CDR1 SEHNR and CDR2 FQNEAQ (reference sequence). There are 15 residues in the CDR3. The ends were cut back, 1 base at V and 6 bases at J, with 10 bases in the middle. CDR3 DNA: TGTGCCAGCAGCTTAGGGGGGCCCGGTAATTCACCCCTCCACTTT. Its translation is CASSLGGPGNSPLHF.

This chain connects TRBV29-1 to TRBJ2-5, with TRBD2 identical over 7 bases. V dropped 7 bases and J dropped 4; count of bases not matched to a gene: 3. CDR1 is SQVTM, CDR2 ANQGSEA, per germline. The CDR3 sequence is 11 residues long. DNA for the CDR3: TGCAGCGCTCGACTAGCAGAGACCCAGTACTTC. This encodes CSARLAETQYF.

This sequence joins TRBV11-3 and TRBJ2-1; 7 nucleotides align to TRBD2. This CDR3 is 15 amino acids long. Germline V gene data show CDR1 as SGHNT and CDR2 as YENEEA. The trim removed 1 base at V and 9 bases at J, leaving 9 bases unmatched. In DNA, the CDR3 is TGTGCCAGCAGCTTAGGAGGGGAGGGCCAAGGTGAGCAGTTCTTC. This translates into CASSLGGEGQGEQFF. Full variable domain (remainder filled in from reference TRBV11-3 and TRBJ2-1): EAGVVQSPRYKIIEKKQPVAFWCNPISGHNTLYWYLQNLGQGPELLIRYENEEAVDDSQLPKDRFSAERLKGVDSTLKIQPAELGDSAVYLCASSLGGEGQGEQFFGPGTRLTVL.

The chain carries TRBV9 and TRBJ2-5, with TRBD2 matching 9 bases. The junction had 7 bases not matched to a gene; V was cut back by 0 bases and J by 4 bases. The CDR3 consists of 16 residues. Germline CDR1 SGDLS, CDR2 YYNGEE. CDR3 DNA sequence: TGTGCCAGCAGCGTAGGCGGGAGGGCAGGGGGAGAGACCCAGTACTTC. This sequence encodes CASSVGGRAGGETQYF.

This clone was found a few times. The chain uses TRBV7-8 and TRBJ1-3; no firm D call. V was cut by 1 base and J by 0 bases, with 7 bases left in between. Germline assignment: CDR1 SGHVS and CDR2 FQNEAQ. CDR3 length: 15 residues. The CDR3 is CASSLVQPSGNTIYF. The CDR3 DNA follows: TGTGCCAGCAGCTTAGTTCAGCCCTCTGGAAACACCATATATTTT.

The chain employs TRBV7-9 and TRBJ1-5; D perhaps matches TRBD1 (6 bases). The germline V gene encodes CDR1 SEHNR and CDR2 FQNEAQ (reference sequence). The CDR3 spans 15 residues. Trimming left V 6 bases short and J 3 bases short, with 15 bases between. The chain's CDR3 is CASSMAGATNQPQHF. CDR3 bases: TGTGCCAGCAGTATGGCAGGGGCCACCAATCAGCCCCAGCATTTT.

The genes are TRBV3-1 (or the pseudogene TRBV3-2) and TRBJ1-1, with TRBD1 matching over 9 bases. This CDR3 has 13 residues. The junction had 6 bases not matched to a gene; V was cut back by 1 base and J by 12 bases. Per germline, CDR1 LGHDT and CDR2 YNNKEL (reference sequence). CDR3 sequence reads: CASSQVQGAGTFF. CDR3 sequence (DNA): TGTGCCAGCAGCCAAGTACAGGGGGCCGGAACTTTCTTT.

This rearrangement joins TRBV6-5 to TRBJ2-1; 9 bases are a match to TRBD1. V shed 0 bases and J 7 bases; nucleotides not matched to a gene: 4. In germline, CDR1 is MNHEY, CDR2 SVGAGI. The CDR3 runs to 15 residues. CDR3 sequence (DNA): TGTGCCAGCAGTTACTCCCGGGACAGGGCTAATGAGCAGTTCTTC. Its translation is CASSYSRDRANEQFF.

This clone appeared once. This rearrangement joins TRBV19 to TRBJ2-2; D not certain. The CDR3 spans 13 residues. The V end was cut by 2 bases, the J end by 7 bases, with 8 bases between. Germline CDR1 reads LNHDA; CDR2 reads SQIVND (reference sequence). The CDR3 region is CASSIRGRGELFF. The CDR3 bases are TGTGCCAGTAGTATACGAGGCCGCGGGGAGCTGTTTTTT.

V gene TRBV18 combines with J gene TRBJ2-1; 9 bases align to TRBD2. CDR1 is KGHSH, CDR2 LQKENI, per germline. The CDR3 loop spans 15 amino acids. V gave up 4 bases and J gave up 8 bases; unmatched junction bases: 9. In DNA, the CDR3 is TGTGCCAGCTCACTTTACGGCGGGAGGGCCGATGAGCAGTTCTTC. Residues: CASSLYGGRADEQFF.

This chain connects TRBV5-5 to TRBJ2-2, with no clear D. Trimming removed 6 bases at V and 6 bases at J, with 18 bases between. This CDR3 comprises 15 residues. In germline, CDR1 is SGHKS, CDR2 YYEKEE (reference sequence). Here the CDR3 reads CASTSGLRGAGELFF. In DNA form, the CDR3 reads TGTGCCAGCACCTCGGGCCTCCGTGGCGCCGGGGAGCTGTTTTTT.

The chain joins TRBV19 to TRBJ1-5; D is unresolved. Trimming cost V 3 bases and J 7 bases, with 10 bases left between them. The germline gives CDR1 LNHDA, CDR2 SQIVND (reference sequence). The length of the CDR3 is 13 residues. This CDR3 reads CASSIGPGQPQHF. The DNA of the CDR3 is TGTGCCAGTAGTATTGGCCCAGGCCAGCCCCAGCATTTT. Complete variable domain (other parts from reference TRBV19 and TRBJ1-5): DGGITQSPKYLFRKEGQNVTLSCEQNLNHDAMYWYRQDPGQGLRLIYYSQIVNDFQKGDIAEGYSVSREKKESFPLTVTSAQKNPTAFYLCASSIGPGQPQHFGDGTRLSIL.

The chain employs TRBV6-2 or TRBV6-3 and TRBJ2-5; TRBD1 is a possible D gene (6 bases). The CDR3 totals 16 residues. The V gene's germline CDR1 is MNHEY and CDR2 SVGEGT. The germline V and J ends were trimmed by 4 bases and 2 bases, with 17 bases remaining between them. CDR3 bases: TGTGCCAGCAGTTGGGACATGATAGGGGGTCAAGAGACCCAGTACTTC. Translated: CASSWDMIGGQETQYF.

This sequence joins TRBV27 and TRBJ1-4; D call uncertain. This CDR3 has 15 amino acids. Germline CDR1 and CDR2: MNHEY and SMNVEV (reference sequence). V was cut by 6 bases and J by 8 bases, with 19 bases left in between. CDR3 nucleotide sequence: TGTGCCAGCAGAATCGGGCAGAGCGGGAGGGAAAAACTGTTTTTT. It translates to CASRIGQSGREKLFF.

The chain carries TRBV18 and TRBJ1-4; 12 bases map to TRBD1. The ends lost 5 bases at V and 1 base at J; junction bases unmatched: 14. Germline assignment: CDR1 KGHSH and CDR2 LQKENI. The CDR3 has 20 residues. CDR3 sequence (DNA): TGTGCCAGCTCATCCACTTCCGGGACAGGGGGCGATGGAACTAATGAAAAACTGTTTTTT. This encodes CASSSTSGTGGDGTNEKLFF.

This chain connects TRBV18 to TRBJ2-5; unclear D gene. The CDR3 contains 13 residues. CDR1 KGHSH and CDR2 LQKENI come from the germline V gene. V lost 2 bases and J 5 bases, leaving 9 bases between the germline ends. The CDR3 is CASSPRAGETQYF. The DNA for the CDR3 is TGTGCCAGCTCACCAAGGGCCGGGGAGACCCAGTACTTC.

V usage is TRBV12-3 or TRBV12-4 and J usage is TRBJ2-7, with 12 bases fitting TRBD1. The CDR3 has 12 amino acids. V lost 5 bases, J lost 8 bases, and 1 base stayed unmatched. CDR3 residues: CASSGTGGQQYF. The CDR3, as DNA: TGTGCCAGCAGTGGGACAGGGGGCCAGCAGTACTTC.

This clone has just one count. The J gene is TRBJ1-4, the V gene TRBV21-1. TRBV21-1 is tagged as a pseudogene. The CDR3 has 21 amino acids. The CDR3 sequence: CASSKGGSREAGVATNEKLFF. The CDR3 coding sequence is TGTGCCAGCAGCAAAGGAGGAAGTAGGGAGGCTGGTGTTGCGACTAATGAAAAACTGTTTTTT.

V gene TRBV19 combines with J gene TRBJ1-5; weak D call: TRBD1 (5 bases). CDR1 is LNHDA and CDR2 is SQIVND in the germline V gene (reference sequence). V lost 9 bases and J 8 bases, leaving 14 bases between the germline ends. The CDR3 consists of 12 residues. Here the CDR3 reads CASLGGPKPQHF. CDR3 DNA sequence: TGTGCCAGCCTCGGGGGTCCAAAGCCCCAGCATTTT.

J is TRBJ2-7 and V is TRBV12-3 or TRBV12-4, with no clear D. V lost 5 bases to trimming and J lost 7 bases, with 9 bases between them. The CDR3 loop spans 11 amino acids. The CDR3: CASSLIGEQYF. CDR3 bases: TGTGCCAGCAGTCTCATCGGGGAGCAGTACTTC.

The chain employs TRBV19 and TRBJ2-5; 7 bases align to TRBD1. V lost 6 bases, J lost 1 base, and 8 bases stayed unmatched. Germline CDR1 is LNHDA and CDR2 is SQIVND (reference sequence). This CDR3 spans 15 amino acids. CDR3 nucleotides: TGTGCCAGTAGGCCGATAGACAGGGCCCAAGAGACCCAGTACTTC. Amino acid sequence: CASRPIDRAQETQYF.

The V call is TRBV29-1, the J call TRBJ2-4; TRBD1 or TRBD2 may be the D gene (5 bases each). The CDR3 covers 15 residues. Germline CDR1 reads SQVTM; CDR2 reads ANQGSEA. Trimming shortened V by 0 bases and J by 2 bases, and 11 bases separated the two germline ends. The CDR3 sequence is CSVEDGGRTKNIQYF. DNA for the CDR3: TGCAGCGTTGAAGATGGGGGTCGGACCAAAAACATTCAGTACTTC.